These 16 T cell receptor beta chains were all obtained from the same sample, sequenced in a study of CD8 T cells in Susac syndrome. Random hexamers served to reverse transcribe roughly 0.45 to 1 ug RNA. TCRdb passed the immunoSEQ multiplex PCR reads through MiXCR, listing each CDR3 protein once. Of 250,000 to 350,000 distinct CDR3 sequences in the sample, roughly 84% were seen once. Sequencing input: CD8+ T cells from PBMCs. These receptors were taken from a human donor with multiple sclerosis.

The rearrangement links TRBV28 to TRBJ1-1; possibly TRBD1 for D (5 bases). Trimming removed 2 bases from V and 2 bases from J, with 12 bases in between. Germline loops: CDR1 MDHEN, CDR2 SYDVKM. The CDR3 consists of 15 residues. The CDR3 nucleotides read TGTGCCAGCAGTTTAACCGGGACGGGCAACACTGAAGCTTTCTTT. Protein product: CASSLTGTGNTEAFF.

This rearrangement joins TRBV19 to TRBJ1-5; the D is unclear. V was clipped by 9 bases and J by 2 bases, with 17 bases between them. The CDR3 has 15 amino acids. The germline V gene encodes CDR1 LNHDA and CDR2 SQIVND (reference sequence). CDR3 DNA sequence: TGTGCCAGCTCCTGGACCGATCATGGCAATCAGCCCCAGCATTTT. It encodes CASSWTDHGNQPQHF. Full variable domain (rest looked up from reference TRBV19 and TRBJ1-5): DGGITQSPKYLFRKEGQNVTLSCEQNLNHDAMYWYRQDPGQGLRLIYYSQIVNDFQKGDIAEGYSVSREKKESFPLTVTSAQKNPTAFYLCASSWTDHGNQPQHFGDGTRLSIL.

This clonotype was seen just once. CDR3 amino acids: CASSQEGGTSGSLAYEQYF. The DNA of the CDR3 is TGTGCCAGCAGCCAAGAAGGCGGGACTAGCGGGAGCTTAGCCTACGAGCAGTACTTC. The chain has TRBV3-1 and TRBJ2-7, with 14 bases identical to TRBD2. Unmatched junction bases numbered 9, after V lost 0 bases and J lost 2 bases. The CDR3 totals 19 residues. Per the germline V gene, CDR1 is LGHDT and CDR2 is YNNKEL (reference sequence).

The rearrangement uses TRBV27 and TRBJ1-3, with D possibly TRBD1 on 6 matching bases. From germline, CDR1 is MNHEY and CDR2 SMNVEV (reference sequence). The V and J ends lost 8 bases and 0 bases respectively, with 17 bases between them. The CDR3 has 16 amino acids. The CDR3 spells CASSLTRTVSGNTIYF. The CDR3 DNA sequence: TGTGCCAGCTCTCTAACACGGACAGTCTCTGGAAACACCATATATTTT.

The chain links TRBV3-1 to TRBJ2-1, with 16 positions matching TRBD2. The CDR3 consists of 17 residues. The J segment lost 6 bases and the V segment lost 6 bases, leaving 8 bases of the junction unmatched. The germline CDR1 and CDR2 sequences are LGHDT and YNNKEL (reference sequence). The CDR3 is CASSPFGTSGRANEQFF. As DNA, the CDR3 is TGTGCCAGCAGTCCTTTTGGGACTAGCGGGAGGGCCAATGAGCAGTTCTTC.

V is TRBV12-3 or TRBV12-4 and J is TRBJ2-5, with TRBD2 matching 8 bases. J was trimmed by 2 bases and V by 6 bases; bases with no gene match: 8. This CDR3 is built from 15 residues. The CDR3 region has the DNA TGTGCCAGCAGCCTTACTAGCGGCATACAAGAGACCCAGTACTTC. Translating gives CASSLTSGIQETQYF.

The CDR3 loop reads CAWSARQLAGGYNEQFF. The DNA of the CDR3 is TGTGCCTGGAGCGCCCGTCAGCTAGCGGGAGGTTACAATGAGCAGTTCTTC. This chain links TRBV30 with TRBJ2-1, with 11 bases identical to TRBD2. The CDR3 has 17 amino acids. CDR1 GTSNPN and CDR2 SVGIG come from the germline V gene (reference sequence). V was clipped by 3 bases and J by 4 bases; unmatched bases: 11.

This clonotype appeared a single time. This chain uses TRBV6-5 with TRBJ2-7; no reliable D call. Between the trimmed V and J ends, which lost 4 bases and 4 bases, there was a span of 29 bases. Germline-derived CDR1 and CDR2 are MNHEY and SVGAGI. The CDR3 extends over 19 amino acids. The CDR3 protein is CASSFEAPFRIDHFYEQYF. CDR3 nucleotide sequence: TGTGCCAGCAGTTTCGAGGCCCCCTTCCGGATCGACCATTTTTACGAGCAGTACTTC.

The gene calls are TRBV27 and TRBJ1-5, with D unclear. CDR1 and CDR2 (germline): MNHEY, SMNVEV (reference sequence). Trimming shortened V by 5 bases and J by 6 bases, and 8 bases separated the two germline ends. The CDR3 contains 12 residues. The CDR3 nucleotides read TGTGCCAGCAGTCCCTGGGGTCAGCCCCAGCATTTT. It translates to CASSPWGQPQHF.

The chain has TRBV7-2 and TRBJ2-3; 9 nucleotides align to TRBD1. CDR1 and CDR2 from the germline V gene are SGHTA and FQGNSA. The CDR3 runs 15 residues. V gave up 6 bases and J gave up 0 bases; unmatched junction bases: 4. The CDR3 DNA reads TGTGCCAGCAGAGCCGGACAGGGGAGCACAGATACGCAGTATTTT. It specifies CASRAGQGSTDTQYF.

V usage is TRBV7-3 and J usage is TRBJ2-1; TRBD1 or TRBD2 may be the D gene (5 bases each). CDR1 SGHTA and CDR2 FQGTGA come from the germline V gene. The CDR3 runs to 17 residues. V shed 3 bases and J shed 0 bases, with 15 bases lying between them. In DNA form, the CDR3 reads TGTGCCAGCAGCTTCGGGAACAAGGGGAGCTCCTACAATGAGCAGTTCTTC. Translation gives CASSFGNKGSSYNEQFF.

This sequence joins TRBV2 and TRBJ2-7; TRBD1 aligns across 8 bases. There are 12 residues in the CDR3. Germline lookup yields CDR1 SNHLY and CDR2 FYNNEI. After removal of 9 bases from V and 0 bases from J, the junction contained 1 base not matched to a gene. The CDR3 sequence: CASTGGSYEQYF. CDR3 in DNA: TGTGCCAGTACAGGGGGCTCCTACGAGCAGTACTTC. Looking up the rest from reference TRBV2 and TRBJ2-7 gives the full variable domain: EPEVTQTPSHQVTQMGQEVILRCVPISNHLYFYWYRQILGQKVEFLVSFYNNEISEKSEIFDDQFSVERPDGSNFTLKIRSTKLEDSAMYFCASTGGSYEQYFGPGTRLTVT.

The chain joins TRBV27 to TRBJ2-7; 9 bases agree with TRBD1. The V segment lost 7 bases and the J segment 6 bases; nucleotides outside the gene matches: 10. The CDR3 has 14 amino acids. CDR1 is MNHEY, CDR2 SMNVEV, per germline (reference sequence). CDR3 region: CASNPGTGLGEQYF. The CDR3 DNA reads TGTGCCAGCAATCCCGGGACAGGGCTGGGCGAGCAGTACTTC.

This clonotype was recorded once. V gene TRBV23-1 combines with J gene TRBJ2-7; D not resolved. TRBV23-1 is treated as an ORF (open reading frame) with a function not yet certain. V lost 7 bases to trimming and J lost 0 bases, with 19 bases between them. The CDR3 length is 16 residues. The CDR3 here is CASTTPGLWGSYEQYF. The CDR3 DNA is TGCGCCAGCACCACACCGGGCTTGTGGGGCTCCTACGAGCAGTACTTC.

The CDR3 loop is CSARDRTSGSGETQYF. Written as DNA, the CDR3 is TGCAGTGCTAGAGACCGGACTAGCGGGAGCGGGGAGACCCAGTACTTC. The V call is TRBV20-1, the J call TRBJ2-5, with TRBD2 identical over 13 bases. V shed 0 bases and J 5 bases; nucleotides not matched to a gene: 6. Germline V gene sequence: CDR1 DFQATT, CDR2 SNEGSKA (reference sequence). This CDR3 region has 16 residues.

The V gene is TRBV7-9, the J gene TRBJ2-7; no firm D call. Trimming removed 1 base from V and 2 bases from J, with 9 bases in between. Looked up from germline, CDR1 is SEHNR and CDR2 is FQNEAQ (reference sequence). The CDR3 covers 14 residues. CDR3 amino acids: CASSLDRVPYEQYF. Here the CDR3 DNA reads TGTGCCAGCAGCTTAGATCGGGTTCCCTACGAGCAGTACTTC. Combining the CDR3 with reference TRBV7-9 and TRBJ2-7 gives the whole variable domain DTGVSQNPRHKITKRGQNVTFRCDPISEHNRLYWYRQTLGQGPEFLTYFQNEAQLEKSRLLSDRFSAERPKGSFSTLEIQRTEQGDSAMYLCASSLDRVPYEQYFGPGTRLTVT.